The subject of this entry is one T cell receptor (beta chain). Assignments of participants to cohorts depended upon their own reported clinical history. Symptom resolution, clearance, or two negative PCRs marked donors in Cohort 3 as recovered. This entry comes from a study of blood T cell repertoires in COVID-19. At the level of the study: The analysed material was cDNA or gDNA that came from T cells, B-cell-depleted T cells, or PBMCs.

In the source study's methods: Reference gene primers were amplified, and this amplification served to estimate nucleated cell counts. TCRdb's copy holds only in-frame clones and misses some; the assay was immunoSEQ multiplex PCR. The DNA was the basis for D and trimming; V, J and clone size are from that table. The sample records about 280,000 clones, 85% being singletons. V was clipped by 3 bases and J by 2 bases, with 16 bases between them. CDR3 length equals 16 residues. Germline loops: CDR1 SGDLS, CDR2 YYNGEE. Material for sequencing was PBMCs or T cells enriched from blood (not recorded which). The chain employs TRBV9 and TRBJ2-3, with D maybe TRBD2 (6 bases). The sequence was collected from a woman aged 50 to 60 who had recovered from COVID-19. CDR3: CASSAEGSGLTDTQYF. The CDR3 nucleotides are TGTGCCAGCAGCGCGGAGGGGTCGGGTCTCACAGATACGCAGTATTTT.